This TCR beta chain appears in the sequencing data of a study of T cells after somatic rescue of genetic block. Measured with immunoSEQ multiplex PCR; TCRdb has only the in-frame clones, and not every one. The sample lists 68,000 or so clones, 85% to 95% occurring once. Material: peripheral blood mononuclear cells (PBMCs). The source of this sequence is a man between 35 and 55 years old.

CDR3 sequence reads: CASSSGGTEKNIQYF. CDR3 DNA sequence: TGCGCCAGCAGCTCCGGCGGGACGGAGAAAAACATTCAGTACTTC. The genes are TRBV5-1 and TRBJ2-4; a weak D match, TRBD2 (6 bases). V was pared by 3 bases and J by 4 bases, with 14 bases between. Germline CDR1 and CDR2: SGHRS and YFSETQ. The CDR3 has 15 residues.